The clone carrying this T cell receptor beta chain was recorded only once. The sample comes from a study of blood T cell repertoires in COVID-19. Study details: The United States, Italy and Spain supplied acute and convalescent COVID-19 samples. The analysed material was cDNA or gDNA that came from T cells, B-cell-depleted T cells, or PBMCs.

Germline V gene lookup returns CDR1 SGHDN and CDR2 FVKESK. This CDR3 has 18 residues. Trimming shortened V by 0 bases and J by 0 bases, and 16 bases separated the two germline ends. Study processing details: Cell counts per sample came from amplifying reference gene primers. The assay was immunoSEQ multiplex PCR, and TCRdb's table has in-frame clones only and misses some. The DNA gave D and trimming, while V, J and clone size come from that table. This sample yields roughly 500,000 clones, of which 80% to 90% are seen a single time; 3% to 4% belongs to the top ten. This sequence was found in a human donor in a cohort sampled during active COVID-19. V usage is TRBV14 and J usage is TRBJ2-3, with unresolved D. The sequenced sample was peripheral blood. This CDR3 reads CASSQDWRFADSTDTQYF. The CDR3 DNA reads as TGTGCCAGCAGCCAAGATTGGCGGTTCGCAGATAGCACAGATACGCAGTATTTT. Based on the CDR3 plus reference TRBV14 and TRBJ2-3, the full variable domain is EAGVTQFPSHSVIEKGQTVTLRCDPISGHDNLYWYRRVMGKEIKFLLHFVKESKQDESGMPNNRFLAERTGGTYSTLKVQPAELEDSGVYFCASSQDWRFADSTDTQYFGPGTRLTVL.